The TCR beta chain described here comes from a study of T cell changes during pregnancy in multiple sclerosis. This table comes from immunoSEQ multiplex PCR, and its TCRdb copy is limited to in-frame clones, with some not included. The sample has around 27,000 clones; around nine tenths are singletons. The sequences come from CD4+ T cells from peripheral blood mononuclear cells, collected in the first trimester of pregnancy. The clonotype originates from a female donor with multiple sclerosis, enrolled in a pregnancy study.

CDR3 DNA: TGTGCCAGCAGTACACAGGGAAGCTATCAAGAGACCCAGTACTTC. Translation gives CASSTQGSYQETQYF. The chain combines TRBV6-5 with TRBJ2-5; maybe TRBD1 (6 bases). Per the germline V gene, CDR1 is MNHEY and CDR2 is SVGAGI. The CDR3 spans 15 residues. The V end lost 5 bases, the J end lost 2 bases, and 15 bases lay between the germline ends.